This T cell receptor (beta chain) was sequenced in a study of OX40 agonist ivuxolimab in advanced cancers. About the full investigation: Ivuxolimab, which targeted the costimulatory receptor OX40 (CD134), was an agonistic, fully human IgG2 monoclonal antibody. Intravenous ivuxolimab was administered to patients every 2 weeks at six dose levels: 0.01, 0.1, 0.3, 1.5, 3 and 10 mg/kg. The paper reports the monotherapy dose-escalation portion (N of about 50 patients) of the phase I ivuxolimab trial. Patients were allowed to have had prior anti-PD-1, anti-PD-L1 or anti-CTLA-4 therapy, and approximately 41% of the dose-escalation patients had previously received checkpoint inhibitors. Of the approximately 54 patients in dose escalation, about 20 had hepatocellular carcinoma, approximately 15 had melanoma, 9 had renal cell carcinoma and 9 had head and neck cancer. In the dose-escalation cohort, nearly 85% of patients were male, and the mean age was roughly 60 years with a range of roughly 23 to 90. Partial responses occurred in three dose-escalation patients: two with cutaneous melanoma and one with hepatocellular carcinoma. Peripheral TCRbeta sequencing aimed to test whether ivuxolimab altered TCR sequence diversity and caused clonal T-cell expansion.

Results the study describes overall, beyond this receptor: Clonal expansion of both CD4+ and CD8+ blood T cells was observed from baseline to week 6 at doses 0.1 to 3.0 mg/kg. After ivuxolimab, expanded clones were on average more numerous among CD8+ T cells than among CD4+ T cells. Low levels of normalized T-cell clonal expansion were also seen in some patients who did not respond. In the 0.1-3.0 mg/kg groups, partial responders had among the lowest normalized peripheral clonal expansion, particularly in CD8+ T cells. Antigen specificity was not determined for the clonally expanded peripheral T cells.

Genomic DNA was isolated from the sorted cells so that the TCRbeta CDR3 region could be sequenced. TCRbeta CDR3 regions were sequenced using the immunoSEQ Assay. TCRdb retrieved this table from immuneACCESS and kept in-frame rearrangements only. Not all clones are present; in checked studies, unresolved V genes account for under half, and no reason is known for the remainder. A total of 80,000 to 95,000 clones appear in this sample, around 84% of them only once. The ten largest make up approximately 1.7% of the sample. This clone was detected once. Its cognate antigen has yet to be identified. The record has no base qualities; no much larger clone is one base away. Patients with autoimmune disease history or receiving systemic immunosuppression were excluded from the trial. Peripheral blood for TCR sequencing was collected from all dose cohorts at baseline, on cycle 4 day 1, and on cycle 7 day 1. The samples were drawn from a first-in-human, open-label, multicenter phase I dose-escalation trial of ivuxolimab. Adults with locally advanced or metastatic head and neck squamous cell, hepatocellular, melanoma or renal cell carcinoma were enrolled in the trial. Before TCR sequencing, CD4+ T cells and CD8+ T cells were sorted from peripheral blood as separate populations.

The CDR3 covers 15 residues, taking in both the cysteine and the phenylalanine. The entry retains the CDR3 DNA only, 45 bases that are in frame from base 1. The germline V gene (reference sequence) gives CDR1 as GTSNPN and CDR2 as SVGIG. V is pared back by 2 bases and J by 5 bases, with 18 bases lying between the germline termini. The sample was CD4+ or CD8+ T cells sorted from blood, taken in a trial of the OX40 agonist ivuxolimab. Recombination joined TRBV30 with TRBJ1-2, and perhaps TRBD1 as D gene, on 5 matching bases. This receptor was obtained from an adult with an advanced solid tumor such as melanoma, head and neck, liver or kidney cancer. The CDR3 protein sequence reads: CAWSPLDRRGYGYTF. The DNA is TGTGCCTGGAGTCCCCTTGACCGCCGGGGGTATGGCTACACCTTC.